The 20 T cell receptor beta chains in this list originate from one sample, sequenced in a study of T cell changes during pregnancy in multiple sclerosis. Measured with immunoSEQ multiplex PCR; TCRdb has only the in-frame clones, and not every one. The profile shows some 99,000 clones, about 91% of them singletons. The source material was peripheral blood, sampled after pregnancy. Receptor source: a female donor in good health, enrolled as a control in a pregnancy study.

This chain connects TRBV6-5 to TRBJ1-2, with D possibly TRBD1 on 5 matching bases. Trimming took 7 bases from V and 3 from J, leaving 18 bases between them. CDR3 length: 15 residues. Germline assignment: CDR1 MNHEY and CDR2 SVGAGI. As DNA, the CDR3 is TGTGCCAGCACACAGGATTACCCGACAGACTATGGCTACACCTTC. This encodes CASTQDYPTDYGYTF.

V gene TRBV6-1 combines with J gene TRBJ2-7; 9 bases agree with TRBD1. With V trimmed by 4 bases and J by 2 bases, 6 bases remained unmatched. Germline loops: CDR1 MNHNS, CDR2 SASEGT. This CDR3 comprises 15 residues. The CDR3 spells CASSVTGGSPYEQYF. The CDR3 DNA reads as TGTGCCAGCAGTGTTACAGGGGGCTCACCCTACGAGCAGTACTTC.

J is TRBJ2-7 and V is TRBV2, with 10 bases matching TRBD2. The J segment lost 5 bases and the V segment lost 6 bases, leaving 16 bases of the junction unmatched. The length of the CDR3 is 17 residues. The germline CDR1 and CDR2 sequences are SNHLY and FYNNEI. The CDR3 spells CASSAIPGLARGDEQYF. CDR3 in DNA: TGTGCCAGCAGCGCAATTCCGGGACTAGCGAGGGGGGACGAGCAGTACTTC. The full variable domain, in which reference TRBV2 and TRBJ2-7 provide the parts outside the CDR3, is EPEVTQTPSHQVTQMGQEVILRCVPISNHLYFYWYRQILGQKVEFLVSFYNNEISEKSEIFDDQFSVERPDGSNFTLKIRSTKLEDSAMYFCASSAIPGLARGDEQYFGPGTRLTVT.

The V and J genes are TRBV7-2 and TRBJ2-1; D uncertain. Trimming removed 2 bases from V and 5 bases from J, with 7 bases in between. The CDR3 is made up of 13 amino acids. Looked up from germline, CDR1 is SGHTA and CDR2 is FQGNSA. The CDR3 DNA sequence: TGTGCCAGCAGCTTAACGACAAACAATGAGCAGTTCTTC. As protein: CASSLTTNNEQFF. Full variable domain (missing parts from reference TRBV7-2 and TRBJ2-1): GAGVSQSPSNKVTEKGKDVELRCDPISGHTALYWYRQSLGQGLEFLIYFQGNSAPDKSGLPSDRFSAERTGGSVSTLTIQRTQQEDSAVYLCASSLTTNNEQFFGPGTRLTVL.

CDR3 sequence: CASSQRPQETQYF. CDR3 nucleotides: TGTGCCAGCAGCCAGCGGCCTCAAGAGACCCAGTACTTC. This chain uses TRBV7-2 with TRBJ2-5; a possible D gene is TRBD2 (5 bases). V lost 5 bases, J lost 2 bases, and 9 bases lay in between. This CDR3 has 13 amino acids. Germline values: CDR1 SGHTA, CDR2 FQGNSA.

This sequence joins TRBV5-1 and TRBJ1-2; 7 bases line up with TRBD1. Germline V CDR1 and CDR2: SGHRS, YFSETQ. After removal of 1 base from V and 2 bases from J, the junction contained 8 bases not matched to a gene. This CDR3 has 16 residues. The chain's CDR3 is CASSLPDRVLNYGYTF. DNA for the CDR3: TGCGCCAGCAGCTTGCCCGACAGGGTCCTCAACTATGGCTACACCTTC.

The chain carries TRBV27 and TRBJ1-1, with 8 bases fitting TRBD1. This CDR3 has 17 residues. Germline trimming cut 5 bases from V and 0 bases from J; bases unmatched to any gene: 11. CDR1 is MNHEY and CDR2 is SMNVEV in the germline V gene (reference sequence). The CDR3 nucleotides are TGTGCCAGCAGTCTAAAATCAGGGGGCACTTTGAACACTGAAGCTTTCTTT. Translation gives CASSLKSGGTLNTEAFF.

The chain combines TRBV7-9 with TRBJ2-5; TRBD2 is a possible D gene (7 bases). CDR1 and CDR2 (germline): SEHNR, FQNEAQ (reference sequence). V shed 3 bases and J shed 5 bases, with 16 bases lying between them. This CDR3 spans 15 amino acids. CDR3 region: CASSLEGGAGETQYF. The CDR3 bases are TGTGCCAGCAGCTTGGAAGGGGGGGCCGGGGAGACCCAGTACTTC.

The chain's CDR3 is CASSQGLAVGGLADTQYF. The CDR3 DNA reads TGTGCCAGCAGCCAAGGCCTAGCGGTAGGGGGGCTCGCAGATACGCAGTATTTT. The J gene is TRBJ2-3, the V gene TRBV14, with D perhaps TRBD2 (7 bases). Germline V CDR1 and CDR2: SGHDN, FVKESK. The V end lost 1 base, the J end lost 4 bases, and 21 bases lay between the germline ends. This CDR3 has 18 amino acids.

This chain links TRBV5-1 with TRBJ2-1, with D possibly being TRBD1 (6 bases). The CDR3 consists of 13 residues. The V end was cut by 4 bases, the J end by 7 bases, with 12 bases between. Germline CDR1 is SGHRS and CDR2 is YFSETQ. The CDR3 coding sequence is TGCGCCAGCAGCCCCAGGGGAGAAAATGAGCAGTTCTTC. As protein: CASSPRGENEQFF.

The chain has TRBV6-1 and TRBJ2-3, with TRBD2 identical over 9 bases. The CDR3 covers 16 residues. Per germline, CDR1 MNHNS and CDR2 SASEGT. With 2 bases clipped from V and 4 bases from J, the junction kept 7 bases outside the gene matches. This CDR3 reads CASSEFGGGDPDTQYF. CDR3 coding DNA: TGTGCCAGCAGTGAATTTGGCGGGGGGGACCCAGATACGCAGTATTTT.

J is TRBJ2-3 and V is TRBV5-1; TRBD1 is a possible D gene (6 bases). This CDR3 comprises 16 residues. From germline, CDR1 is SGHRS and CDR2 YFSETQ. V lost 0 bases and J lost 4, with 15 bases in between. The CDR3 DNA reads TGCGCCAGCAGCTTGGCCGGACAGAGAGGCCCAGATACGCAGTATTTT. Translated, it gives CASSLAGQRGPDTQYF.

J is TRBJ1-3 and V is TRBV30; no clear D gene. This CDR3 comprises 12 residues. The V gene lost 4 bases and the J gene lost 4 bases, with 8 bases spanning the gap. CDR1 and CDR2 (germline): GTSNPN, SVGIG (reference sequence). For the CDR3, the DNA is TGTGCCTGGACGAACCAGGGAAACACCATATATTTT. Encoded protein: CAWTNQGNTIYF. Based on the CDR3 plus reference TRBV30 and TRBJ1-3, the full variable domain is SQTIHQWPATLVQPVGSPLSLECTVEGTSNPNLYWYRQAAGRGLQLLFYSVGIGQISSEVPQNLSASRPQDRQFILSSKKLLLSDSGFYLCAWTNQGNTIYFGEGSWLTVV.

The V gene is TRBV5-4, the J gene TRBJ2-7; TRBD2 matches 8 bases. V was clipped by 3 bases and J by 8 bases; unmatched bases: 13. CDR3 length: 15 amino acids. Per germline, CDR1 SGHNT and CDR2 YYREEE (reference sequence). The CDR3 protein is CASSYYGGAIKKQYF. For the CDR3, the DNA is TGTGCCAGCAGCTACTACGGGGGGGCAATTAAAAAGCAGTACTTC. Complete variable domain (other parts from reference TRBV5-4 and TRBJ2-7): ETGVTQSPTHLIKTRGQQVTLRCSSQSGHNTVSWYQQALGQGPQFIFQYYREEENGRGNFPPRFSGLQFPNYSSELNVNALELDDSALYLCASSYYGGAIKKQYFGPGTRLTVT.

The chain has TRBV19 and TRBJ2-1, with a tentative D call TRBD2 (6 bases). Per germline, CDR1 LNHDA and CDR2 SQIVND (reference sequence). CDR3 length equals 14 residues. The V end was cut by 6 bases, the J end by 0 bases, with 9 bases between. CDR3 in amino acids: CASRAGSSYNEQFF. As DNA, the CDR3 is TGTGCCAGTAGAGCGGGTAGCTCCTACAATGAGCAGTTCTTC.

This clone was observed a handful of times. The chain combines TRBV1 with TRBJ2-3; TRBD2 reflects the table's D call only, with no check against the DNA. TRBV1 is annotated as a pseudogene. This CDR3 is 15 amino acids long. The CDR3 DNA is TGCACCAGCAGCCAAGATGGGACTAGCACAGATACGCAGTATTTT. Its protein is CTSSQDGTSTDTQYF.

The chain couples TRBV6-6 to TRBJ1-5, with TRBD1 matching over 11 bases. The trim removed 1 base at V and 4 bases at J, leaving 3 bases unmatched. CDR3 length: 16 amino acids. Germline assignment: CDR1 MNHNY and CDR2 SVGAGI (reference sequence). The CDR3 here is CASSYFGTGGNQPQHF. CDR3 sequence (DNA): TGTGCCAGCAGTTACTTCGGGACAGGGGGGAATCAGCCCCAGCATTTT.

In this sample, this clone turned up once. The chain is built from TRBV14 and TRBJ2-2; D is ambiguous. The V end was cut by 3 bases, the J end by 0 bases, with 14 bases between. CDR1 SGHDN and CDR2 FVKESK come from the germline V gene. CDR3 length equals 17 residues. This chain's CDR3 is CASSHLVSVANTGELFF. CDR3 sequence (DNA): TGTGCCAGCAGCCACCTAGTGAGCGTCGCGAACACCGGGGAGCTGTTTTTT.

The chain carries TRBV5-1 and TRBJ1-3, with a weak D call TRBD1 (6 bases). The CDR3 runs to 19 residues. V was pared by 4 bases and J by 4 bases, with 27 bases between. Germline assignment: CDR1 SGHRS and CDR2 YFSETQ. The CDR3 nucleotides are TGCGCCAGCAGCCCTTGGCCGGGAGGAACAGGGACTGGGGGAAACACCATATATTTT. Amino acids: CASSPWPGGTGTGGNTIYF. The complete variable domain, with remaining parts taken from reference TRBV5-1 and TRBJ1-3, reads KAGVTQTPRYLIKTRGQQVTLSCSPISGHRSVSWYQQTPGQGLQFLFEYFSETQRNKGNFPGRFSGRQFSNSRSEMNVSTLELGDSALYLCASSPWPGGTGTGGNTIYFGEGSWLTVV.

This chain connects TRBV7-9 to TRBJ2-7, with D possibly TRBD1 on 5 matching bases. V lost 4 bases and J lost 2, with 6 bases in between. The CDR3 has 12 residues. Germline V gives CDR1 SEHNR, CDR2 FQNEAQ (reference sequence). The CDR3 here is CASSSQAYEQYF. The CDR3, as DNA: TGTGCCAGCAGCTCACAGGCCTACGAGCAGTACTTC.